This TCR beta chain comes out of a study of CD8 T cells in ankylosing spondylitis. As the method for making TCR beta libraries, quantitative 5'-RACE with molecular barcodes was used. TCRdb ran MiXCR on the 5' RACE reads and lists one entry per CDR3 protein. The profile shows 340,000 or so distinct CDR3 sequences, roughly 14% of them singletons. The V end was cut by 5 bases, the J end by 10 bases, with 11 bases between. This CDR3 comprises 12 residues. Study findings and constraints: Ankylosing spondylitis blood appeared to carry a characteristic TCR beta motif of under ten highly homologous variants.

The table lists this clonotype with many counts. Its target is not known. Material for sequencing was blood, either unsorted or a sorted T cell fraction (not recorded which). The chain links TRBV12-3 or TRBV12-4 to TRBJ1-4; D may be TRBD1 (5 bases). The source of this sequence is a male donor with ankylosing spondylitis or in good health (not recorded which). CDR3 residues: CASSPPDTKLFF. Here the CDR3 DNA reads TGTGCCAGCAGTCCCCCGGACACAAAACTGTTTTTT.